The 24 T cell receptor beta chains listed next were all sequenced from one sample in a study of cytomegalovirus exposure and HLA in healthy donors. Use of 60 Vbeta and 13 Jbeta primers characterized the PCR. Assay: immunoSEQ multiplex PCR; the TCRdb copy retains only in-frame clones and omits some. Seen here are some 120,000 clones, 80% observed once, and the top ten hold roughly 3.5%. Sequenced input: PBMCs. All receptors derive from a male donor in good health and CMV-seronegative.

The chain has TRBV13 and TRBJ2-1; D is possibly TRBD2 (5 bases). In germline, CDR1 is PRHDT, CDR2 FYEKMQ (reference sequence). The CDR3 spans 19 residues. Trimming took 5 bases from V and 0 from J, leaving 23 bases between them. CDR3 loop: CASSTREAHTARSYNEQFF. The DNA for the CDR3 is TGTGCCAGCAGCACCCGGGAAGCGCATACAGCGCGCTCCTACAATGAGCAGTTCTTC.

The rearrangement links TRBV6-6 to TRBJ1-2, with 8 nucleotides matching TRBD1. This CDR3 spans 12 amino acids. Trimming at V came to 11 bases and at J to 4 bases, leaving 6 bases not matched to a gene. The V gene's germline CDR1 is MNHNY and CDR2 SVGAGI (reference sequence). For the CDR3, the DNA is TGTGCCGCAATTACAGGGGGCTATGGCTACACCTTC. It is translated as CAAITGGYGYTF.

CDR3 nucleotide sequence: TGTGCCATCAGAGGCAGGGGGCTCTCCTACGAGCAGTACTTC. This sequence encodes CAIRGRGLSYEQYF. This rearrangement joins TRBV10-3 to TRBJ2-7; 8 bases align to TRBD1. Germline CDR1 ENHRY, CDR2 SYGVKD. V dropped 6 bases and J dropped 0; count of bases not matched to a gene: 4. The CDR3 has 14 amino acids.

V usage is TRBV13 and J usage is TRBJ2-1, with TRBD2 identical over 10 bases. Germline trimming cut 2 bases from V and 3 bases from J; bases unmatched to any gene: 10. The CDR3 sequence is 18 residues long. Germline V gives CDR1 PRHDT, CDR2 FYEKMQ (reference sequence). The DNA for the CDR3 is TGTGCCAGCAGCTTACAGCGGGGGGGCATTCTAATCTACAATGAGCAGTTCTTC. It encodes CASSLQRGGILIYNEQFF.

In DNA, the CDR3 is TGTGCCAGCAGCTCTATTCTAGCGGGGCCGATCCTAAACACCGGGGAGCTGTTTTTT. Protein: CASSSILAGPILNTGELFF. The chain is built from TRBV14 and TRBJ2-2; 9 nucleotides agree with TRBD2. Germline CDR1 is SGHDN and CDR2 is FVKESK. V lost 5 bases and J lost 2; bases outside the gene matches: 15. The CDR3 is 19 residues long.

This clone appeared once. V usage is TRBV27 and J usage is TRBJ1-1, with TRBD1 as a possible D gene (5 bases). Trimming took 5 bases from V and 1 from J, leaving 17 bases between them. The CDR3 has 16 amino acids. Germline assignment: CDR1 MNHEY and CDR2 SMNVEV (reference sequence). Here the CDR3 reads CASSKSSGGGNTEAFF. The CDR3 nucleotides read TGTGCCAGCAGTAAGTCGTCCGGGGGAGGGAACACTGAAGCTTTCTTT.

This chain uses TRBV18 with TRBJ1-3; D might be TRBD1 (5 bases). V lost 3 bases, J lost 0 bases, and 9 bases lay in between. The germline gives CDR1 KGHSH, CDR2 LQKENI. CDR3 size: 15 residues. CDR3 residues: CASSPQGYSGNTIYF. CDR3 sequence (DNA): TGTGCCAGCTCACCTCAGGGCTACTCTGGAAACACCATATATTTT.

The chain has TRBV6-4 and TRBJ1-2; unclear D gene. The CDR3 covers 14 residues. Trimming shortened V by 6 bases and J by 8 bases, and 19 bases separated the two germline ends. Per the germline V gene, CDR1 is MRHNA and CDR2 is SNTAGT. CDR3 sequence: CASSPGEGLSGYTF. CDR3 sequence (DNA): TGTGCCAGCAGCCCCGGGGAGGGCCTTTCCGGCTACACCTTC.

This rearrangement joins TRBV11-3 to TRBJ2-5; tentative D call: TRBD1 (6 bases). Germline CDR1 is SGHNT and CDR2 is YENEEA. CDR3 size: 13 residues. Trimming took off 3 bases at V and 5 bases at J, with 10 bases between the two ends. CDR3 bases: TGTGCCAGCAGCTTCAACAGGGAGGAGACCCAGTACTTC. The encoded protein is CASSFNREETQYF.

This chain connects TRBV5-1 to TRBJ2-7; D is possibly TRBD2 (6 bases). The CDR3 is made up of 15 amino acids. CDR1 is SGHRS and CDR2 is YFSETQ in the germline V gene. Trimming removed 4 bases at V and 0 bases at J, with 14 bases between. For the CDR3, the DNA is TGCGCCAGCAGCCCAAGCGGGTATGACTCCTACGAGCAGTACTTC. This codes for CASSPSGYDSYEQYF. The full variable domain, with the rest looked up from reference TRBV5-1 and TRBJ2-7, is KAGVTQTPRYLIKTRGQQVTLSCSPISGHRSVSWYQQTPGQGLQFLFEYFSETQRNKGNFPGRFSGRQFSNSRSEMNVSTLELGDSALYLCASSPSGYDSYEQYFGPGTRLTVT.

This clone has only a few counts. The chain has TRBV6-6 and TRBJ2-3, with a weak D call TRBD1 (6 bases). V was clipped by 0 bases and J by 5 bases, with 9 bases between them. Per germline, CDR1 MNHNY and CDR2 SVGAGI (reference sequence). The CDR3 covers 14 residues. The CDR3 region is CASSYSGGRDTQYF. For the CDR3, the DNA is TGTGCCAGCAGTTACTCAGGGGGTCGAGATACGCAGTATTTT.

This chain uses TRBV2 with TRBJ2-2; the match to TRBD1 covers 12 bases. Per germline, CDR1 SNHLY and CDR2 FYNNEI. V trimming: 7 bases; J trimming: 6 bases; junction bases outside the gene matches: 6. This CDR3 region has 15 residues. The CDR3 nucleotides read TGTGCCAGCACTCGAGGGACAGGGGGCTCCGGGGAGCTGTTTTTT. Residues: CASTRGTGGSGELFF.

The V call is TRBV5-1, the J call TRBJ2-2; D call uncertain. The CDR3 loop spans 16 amino acids. Germline V gene lookup returns CDR1 SGHRS and CDR2 YFSETQ. Deletions cut 0 bases from V and 2 bases from J, with 11 bases between. The CDR3 DNA is TGCGCCAGCAGCTTGGCCCCCAACAGCAACACCGGGGAGCTGTTTTTT. Encoded protein: CASSLAPNSNTGELFF. The full variable domain, with the rest looked up from reference TRBV5-1 and TRBJ2-2, is KAGVTQTPRYLIKTRGQQVTLSCSPISGHRSVSWYQQTPGQGLQFLFEYFSETQRNKGNFPGRFSGRQFSNSRSEMNVSTLELGDSALYLCASSLAPNSNTGELFFGEGSRLTVL.

This clone was recorded at least ten times. The genes are TRBV6-1 and TRBJ2-7, with TRBD2 matching over 12 bases. The CDR3 has 15 amino acids. CDR1 is MNHNS, CDR2 SASEGT, per germline. Trimming removed 3 bases from V and 2 bases from J; junction bases left unmatched: 2. As DNA, the CDR3 is TGTGCCAGCAGTGAGACTAGCGGGGGTCCCTACGAGCAGTACTTC. Its protein product is CASSETSGGPYEQYF.

V and J are TRBV11-2 and TRBJ1-1; tentative D call: TRBD1 (5 bases). CDR1 and CDR2 (germline): SGHAT, FQNNGV. This CDR3 spans 14 amino acids. V was trimmed by 2 bases and J by 1 base, leaving 8 bases between them. CDR3 region: CASSLRGRNTEAFF. CDR3 in DNA: TGTGCCAGCAGCTTACGGGGGAGGAACACTGAAGCTTTCTTT.

V usage is TRBV6-6 and J usage is TRBJ2-6; D perhaps matches TRBD1 (5 bases). Germline V gives CDR1 MNHNY, CDR2 SVGAGI (reference sequence). V shed 11 bases and J shed 0 bases, with 11 bases lying between them. The CDR3 is made up of 14 amino acids. The CDR3: CAGQGGSGANVLTF. In DNA form, the CDR3 reads TGTGCCGGACAAGGCGGCTCTGGGGCCAACGTCCTGACTTTC.

The DNA for the CDR3 is TGTGCCTGGATACCAGGGACAGTACGGGAAGCTTTCTTT. It encodes CAWIPGTVREAFF. The chain has TRBV30 and TRBJ1-1; 7 bases align to TRBD1. V lost 4 bases, J lost 8 bases, and 10 bases stayed unmatched. Germline V gene data show CDR1 as GTSNPN and CDR2 as SVGIG (reference sequence). This CDR3 contains 13 residues.

On this clone itself: This same CDR3 is encoded by further DNA sequences in the sample. This chain connects TRBV5-1 to TRBJ2-7; TRBD1 matches at 7 bases. Looked up from germline, CDR1 is SGHRS and CDR2 is YFSETQ. The CDR3 has 14 residues. The V gene end was trimmed by 3 bases and the J gene end by 2 bases; junction bases not matched to a gene: 5. CDR3 loop: CASSWRQGPYEQYF. CDR3 nucleotide sequence: TGCGCCAGCAGCTGGAGACAGGGCCCCTACGAGCAGTACTTC.

The V call is TRBV6-4, the J call TRBJ1-1; possible D gene TRBD1, 6 bases. This CDR3 is 15 amino acids long. Germline V gene lookup returns CDR1 MRHNA and CDR2 SNTAGT. Trimming stripped 0 bases from V and 1 base from J, with 9 bases between. The CDR3 DNA reads as TGTGCCAGCAGTGACTCGGCGGGGGCGAACACTGAAGCTTTCTTT. This encodes CASSDSAGANTEAFF.

The J gene is TRBJ1-5, the V gene TRBV5-4; D is ambiguous. CDR3 length: 14 amino acids. V shed 0 bases and J shed 7 bases, with 11 bases lying between them. Germline CDR1 and CDR2: SGHNT and YYREEE (reference sequence). The DNA of the CDR3 is TGTGCCAGCAGCTTGGTACAGTCGGCCCAGCCCCAGCATTTT. Translation: CASSLVQSAQPQHF. The whole variable domain, remainder taken from reference TRBV5-4 and TRBJ1-5, is ETGVTQSPTHLIKTRGQQVTLRCSSQSGHNTVSWYQQALGQGPQFIFQYYREEENGRGNFPPRFSGLQFPNYSSELNVNALELDDSALYLCASSLVQSAQPQHFGDGTRLSIL.

CDR3 sequence reads: CASSSNSNQPQHF. CDR3 bases: TGTGCCAGCAGCTCTAATAGCAATCAGCCCCAGCATTTT. The chain employs TRBV7-8 and TRBJ1-5, with D unclear. Germline V lookup: CDR1 SGHVS, CDR2 FQNEAQ. The V and J ends lost 4 bases and 0 bases respectively, with 4 bases between them. The CDR3 totals 13 residues.

The count of this clone is one. Relative to the germline gene, one junction end is altered; a read error may explain this. The chain uses TRBV7-9 and TRBJ1-1, with 7 bases identical to TRBD1. From germline, CDR1 is SEHNR and CDR2 FQNEAQ (reference sequence). CDR3 length equals 12 residues. DNA for the CDR3: TGTTCCAGCAGCTTAGGCGTACAGGGGGCTTTCTTT. Protein: CSSSLGVQGAFF. Filled out from reference TRBV7-9 and TRBJ1-1, the complete variable domain reads DTGVSQNPRHKITKRGQNVTFRCDPISEHNRLYWYRQTLGQGPEFLTYFQNEAQLEKSRLLSDRFSAERPKGSFSTLEIQRTEQGDSAMYLCSSSLGVQGAFFGQGTRLTVV.

This sequence joins TRBV11-3 and TRBJ2-3, with a tentative D call TRBD1 (6 bases). Germline CDR1 reads SGHNT; CDR2 reads YENEEA. V was cut by 5 bases and J by 1 base, with 10 bases left in between. This CDR3 region has 14 residues. The CDR3 sequence: CASSRRQGTDTQYF. CDR3 nucleotides: TGTGCCAGCAGCCGGCGACAGGGCACAGATACGCAGTATTTT.

The rearrangement uses TRBV19 and TRBJ1-1, with 9 bases matching TRBD1. CDR3 size: 14 residues. From germline, CDR1 is LNHDA and CDR2 SQIVND (reference sequence). V was clipped by 3 bases and J by 7 bases; unmatched bases: 6. The CDR3 DNA reads as TGTGCCAGTAGTATTGTGACAGGGGGTGGTGAAGCTTTCTTT. This codes for CASSIVTGGGEAFF.